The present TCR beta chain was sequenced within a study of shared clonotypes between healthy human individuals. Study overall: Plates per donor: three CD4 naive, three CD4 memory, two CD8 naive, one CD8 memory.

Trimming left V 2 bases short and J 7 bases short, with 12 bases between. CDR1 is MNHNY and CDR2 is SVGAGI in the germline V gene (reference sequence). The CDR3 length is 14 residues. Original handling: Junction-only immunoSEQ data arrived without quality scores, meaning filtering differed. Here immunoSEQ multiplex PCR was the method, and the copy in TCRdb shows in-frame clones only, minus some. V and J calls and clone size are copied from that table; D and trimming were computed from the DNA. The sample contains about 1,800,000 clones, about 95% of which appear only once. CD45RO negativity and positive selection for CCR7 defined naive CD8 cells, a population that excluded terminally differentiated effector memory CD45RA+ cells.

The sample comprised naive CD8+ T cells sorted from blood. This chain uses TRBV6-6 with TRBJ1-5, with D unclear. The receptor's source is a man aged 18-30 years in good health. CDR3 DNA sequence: TGTGCCAGCAGTTACGAAAGGTGGACGCAGCCCCAGCATTTT. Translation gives CASSYERWTQPQHF.